The T cell receptor (beta chain) described here comes from a study of blood T cell repertoires in COVID-19. Study in general: Italy, Spain and the United States were the sources of the convalescent and acute COVID-19 samples. Sources were T cells, B-cell-depleted T cells, or PBMCs; the material itself was cDNA or gDNA.

The CDR3 has 17 amino acids. CDR1 MNHEY and CDR2 SMNVEV come from the germline V gene (reference sequence). Trimming shortened V by 2 bases and J by 0 bases, and 14 bases separated the two germline ends. Methods used by the authors: Amplified reference gene primers provided the basis for estimating nucleated cell counts. The assay was immunoSEQ multiplex PCR, and TCRdb's table has in-frame clones only and misses some. D and trimming were read from the DNA, whereas the V and J calls and clone size are those reported in that table. The table has some 150,000 clones, over 70% seen once. The source is a man aged 50-60 years with active or convalescent COVID-19. J is TRBJ2-1 and V is TRBV27; no clear D. The specimen was peripheral blood. The CDR3 nucleotides are TGTGCCAGCAGTTTAAGGTTGGGTAGGAGCTCCTACAATGAGCAGTTCTTC. Translated, it gives CASSLRLGRSSYNEQFF.